The 22 T cell receptor beta chains in this list originate from one sample, sequenced in a study of blood T cell repertoires in COVID-19. Measured with immunoSEQ multiplex PCR; TCRdb has only the in-frame clones, and not every one. The data contain tens of thousands of clones, 75% to 85% of them singletons. The specimen sequenced was peripheral blood. Receptors originate from a human donor in a cohort sampled during active COVID-19.

This clone was detected only once. The CDR3 DNA reads as TGTGCCAGTAGTATCCACCGACTAGCGGGATACCTGCCCACCGGGGAGCTGTTTTTT. This translates into CASSIHRLAGYLPTGELFF. The J gene is TRBJ2-2, the V gene TRBV19; 11 nucleotides align to TRBD2. The germline V gene has CDR1 LNHDA and CDR2 SQIVND (reference sequence). CDR3 size: 19 residues. J was trimmed by 4 bases and V by 3 bases; bases with no gene match: 13.

This clone was seen once. The genes are TRBV5-5 and TRBJ2-7; 8 positions agree with TRBD1. CDR3 length: 14 residues. V shed 0 bases and J 4 bases; nucleotides not matched to a gene: 3. CDR1 and CDR2 from the germline V gene are SGHKS and YYEKEE (reference sequence). The CDR3 nucleotides read TGTGCCAGCAGCTTGGGACAGGGGTTGTACGAGCAGTACTTC. Its translation is CASSLGQGLYEQYF.

The chain links TRBV30 to TRBJ2-3; a possible D gene is TRBD2 (5 bases). Germline V lookup: CDR1 GTSNPN, CDR2 SVGIG (reference sequence). Trimming removed 7 bases from V and 5 bases from J, with 19 bases in between. This CDR3 has 14 residues. The CDR3 sequence is CALTGLGRKDTQYF. Written as DNA, the CDR3 is TGTGCCTTAACCGGACTGGGTAGGAAAGATACGCAGTATTTT.

CDR3 bases: TGTGCCAGCAGCTCAGGGACAGCGTATAGCAATCAGCCCCAGCATTTT. Translation: CASSSGTAYSNQPQHF. The rearrangement links TRBV7-2 to TRBJ1-5; the match to TRBD1 covers 7 bases. This CDR3 comprises 16 residues. V shed 4 bases, J shed 0 bases, and the junction held 6 bases outside the gene matches. Germline loops: CDR1 SGHTA, CDR2 FQGNSA.

This clone appeared many times. The chain couples TRBV28 to TRBJ1-1, with D perhaps TRBD1 (5 bases). The CDR3 runs to 14 residues. CDR1 MDHEN and CDR2 SYDVKM come from the germline V gene. V was shortened by 4 bases and J by 1 base, with 10 bases between the two germline ends. CDR3: CASSYRLRNTEAFF. The CDR3 DNA reads TGTGCCAGCAGTTACAGGTTAAGGAACACTGAAGCTTTCTTT.

This chain's CDR3 is CASSQARGGGSRNEQFF. As DNA, the CDR3 is TGTGCCAGCAGCCAAGCCAGGGGCGGGGGTTCACGAAATGAGCAGTTCTTC. This rearrangement joins TRBV3-1 (or the pseudogene TRBV3-2) to TRBJ2-1, with D perhaps matching TRBD2 (7 bases). The CDR3 runs to 17 residues. Per germline, CDR1 LGHDT and CDR2 YNNKEL (reference sequence). Trimming pared 1 base from V and 7 bases from J, leaving 20 bases between.

The chain employs TRBV5-5 and TRBJ2-5; D may be TRBD1 (6 bases). Germline loops: CDR1 SGHKS, CDR2 YYEKEE (reference sequence). CDR3 length: 14 residues. V was cut by 3 bases and J by 5 bases, with 14 bases left in between. The CDR3 coding sequence is TGTGCCAGCAGCTGGAACAGGGAAACGGAGACCCAGTACTTC. Its translation: CASSWNRETETQYF.

V usage is TRBV29-1 and J usage is TRBJ2-5; 9 bases fit TRBD1. The CDR3 runs to 12 residues. Germline trimming cut 6 bases from V and 4 bases from J; bases unmatched to any gene: 3. Germline values: CDR1 SQVTM, CDR2 ANQGSEA. The CDR3: CSVGQGSETQYF. CDR3 coding DNA: TGCAGCGTGGGACAGGGATCAGAGACCCAGTACTTC.

V is TRBV2 and J is TRBJ2-1; 16 bases are a match to TRBD2. The V gene end was trimmed by 4 bases and the J gene end by 7 bases; junction bases not matched to a gene: 10. Per the germline V gene, CDR1 is SNHLY and CDR2 is FYNNEI. This CDR3 spans 18 amino acids. The CDR3: CASSGVPGLAGGPNEQFF. CDR3 DNA sequence: TGTGCCAGCAGTGGGGTCCCGGGACTAGCGGGAGGGCCGAATGAGCAGTTCTTC.

The chain links TRBV6-5 to TRBJ2-3; D is possibly TRBD2 (7 bases). This CDR3 contains 15 residues. The V gene's germline CDR1 is MNHEY and CDR2 SVGAGI. V was pared by 6 bases and J by 5 bases, with 18 bases between. The CDR3 loop is CASSPPGGWGDTQYF. The CDR3 nucleotides are TGTGCCAGCAGCCCCCCGGGGGGCTGGGGAGATACGCAGTATTTT.

This chain uses TRBV15 with TRBJ2-7; 10 bases agree with TRBD1. Trimming took 3 bases from V and 5 from J; bases not matched to a gene: 4. The CDR3 spans 14 residues. Germline assignment: CDR1 LNHNV and CDR2 YYDKDF (reference sequence). The CDR3 here is CATSSGDRGHEQYF. The CDR3 region has the DNA TGTGCCACCAGCAGCGGGGACAGGGGCCACGAGCAGTACTTC.

The chain couples TRBV21-1 to TRBJ1-2; the D call in the table, TRBD1, was not verified against the DNA. TRBV21-1 is noted as a pseudogene. This CDR3 is built from 20 residues. In DNA form, the CDR3 reads TGTGCCAGCAGCCCTCCAAGCCCCGGACAGAAACAGTGGGGTAACTATGGCTACACCTTC. It translates to CASSPPSPGQKQWGNYGYTF.

CDR3 DNA sequence: TGTGCCAGCAGCTTTCCGGGACAGGGTGGGTACACCTTC. It translates to CASSFPGQGGYTF. The rearrangement uses TRBV12-1 and TRBJ1-2; the DNA was not used to check the table's D call, TRBD1. TRBV12-1 is labeled a pseudogene. The length of the CDR3 is 13 residues.

The DNA for the CDR3 is TGTGCCAGTAATTCCCTGAATGAAAAACTGTTTTTT. Translating gives CASNSLNEKLFF. The chain employs TRBV19 and TRBJ1-4, with D unresolved. This CDR3 is 12 amino acids long. The germline V and J ends were trimmed by 7 bases and 5 bases, with 8 bases remaining between them. CDR1 is LNHDA, CDR2 SQIVND, per germline (reference sequence). Full variable domain (remainder filled in from reference TRBV19 and TRBJ1-4): DGGITQSPKYLFRKEGQNVTLSCEQNLNHDAMYWYRQDPGQGLRLIYYSQIVNDFQKGDIAEGYSVSREKKESFPLTVTSAQKNPTAFYLCASNSLNEKLFFGSGTQLSVL.

The chain recombines TRBV19 with TRBJ1-2; possible D gene TRBD1, 6 bases. The ends were cut back, 8 bases at V and 2 bases at J, with 12 bases in the middle. Germline CDR1 is LNHDA and CDR2 is SQIVND (reference sequence). The CDR3 has 13 amino acids. In nucleotides, the CDR3 is TGTGCCAGTGGGGGTACAGGGAACTATGGCTACACCTTC. It encodes CASGGTGNYGYTF. The variable domain in full, completed from reference TRBV19 and TRBJ1-2, reads DGGITQSPKYLFRKEGQNVTLSCEQNLNHDAMYWYRQDPGQGLRLIYYSQIVNDFQKGDIAEGYSVSREKKESFPLTVTSAQKNPTAFYLCASGGTGNYGYTFGSGTRLTVV.

This clone was seen a handful of times. The chain combines TRBV5-1 with TRBJ2-5; D call uncertain. V was shortened by 4 bases and J by 5 bases, with 12 bases between the two germline ends. The CDR3 is 13 residues long. Germline V gene data show CDR1 as SGHRS and CDR2 as YFSETQ. CDR3 in amino acids: CASSPWARETQYF. The CDR3 DNA is TGCGCCAGCAGCCCATGGGCTCGGGAGACCCAGTACTTC. The full variable domain, completed using reference TRBV5-1 and TRBJ2-5, is KAGVTQTPRYLIKTRGQQVTLSCSPISGHRSVSWYQQTPGQGLQFLFEYFSETQRNKGNFPGRFSGRQFSNSRSEMNVSTLELGDSALYLCASSPWARETQYFGPGTRLLVL.

This clone was seen a handful of times. The J gene is TRBJ2-7, the V gene TRBV3-1 (or the pseudogene TRBV3-2); D call uncertain. The CDR3 has 15 amino acids. CDR1 and CDR2 from the germline V gene are LGHDT and YNNKEL (reference sequence). V was trimmed by 0 bases and J by 0 bases, leaving 9 bases between them. The CDR3 DNA follows: TGTGCCAGCAGCCAAGAATCCCCATTCTCCTACGAGCAGTACTTC. Translation: CASSQESPFSYEQYF.

This clone occurred once. The genes are TRBV5-1 and TRBJ1-3; D is uncertain. This CDR3 has 14 amino acids. Trimming left V 4 bases short and J 0 bases short, with 8 bases between. Germline CDR1 is SGHRS and CDR2 is YFSETQ. CDR3 in DNA: TGCGCCAGCAGCGCGGTTGACTCTGGAAACACCATATATTTT. Protein: CASSAVDSGNTIYF.

The chain uses TRBV27 and TRBJ2-2; D may be TRBD2 (6 bases). The germline gives CDR1 MNHEY, CDR2 SMNVEV (reference sequence). This CDR3 is 15 amino acids long. V lost 7 bases and J lost 4, with 16 bases in between. The chain's CDR3 is CASTHGGPGTGELFF. The CDR3 bases are TGTGCCAGCACCCATGGAGGGCCGGGCACCGGGGAGCTGTTTTTT.

The rearrangement uses TRBV6-6 and TRBJ1-2; D is perhaps TRBD1 (5 bases). Per germline, CDR1 MNHNY and CDR2 SVGAGI (reference sequence). V was cut by 2 bases and J by 2 bases, with 12 bases left in between. This CDR3 comprises 15 residues. For the CDR3, the DNA is TGTGCCAGCAGTTACGACAGAGCTAACAACTATGGCTACACCTTC. Protein product: CASSYDRANNYGYTF.

The chain carries TRBV13 and TRBJ1-2; the D gene is possibly TRBD1 (6 bases). The germline V and J ends were trimmed by 0 bases and 3 bases, with 14 bases remaining between them. The CDR3 spans 16 residues. Per germline, CDR1 PRHDT and CDR2 FYEKMQ (reference sequence). The CDR3 coding sequence is TGTGCCAGCAGCTTAGGAACCGGACAGCTCTACTATGGCTACACCTTC. Translated, it gives CASSLGTGQLYYGYTF.

The chain carries TRBV5-1 and TRBJ2-2; TRBD2 aligns across 14 bases. Germline CDR1 reads SGHRS; CDR2 reads YFSETQ. The trim removed 3 bases at V and 6 bases at J, leaving 16 bases unmatched. CDR3 size: 20 residues. Here the CDR3 reads CASSSTGTSGSLLPPGELFF. CDR3 DNA sequence: TGCGCCAGCAGCTCGACCGGGACTAGCGGGAGTTTATTGCCCCCCGGGGAGCTGTTTTTT. Filled out from reference TRBV5-1 and TRBJ2-2, the complete variable domain reads KAGVTQTPRYLIKTRGQQVTLSCSPISGHRSVSWYQQTPGQGLQFLFEYFSETQRNKGNFPGRFSGRQFSNSRSEMNVSTLELGDSALYLCASSSTGTSGSLLPPGELFFGEGSRLTVL.